The source of this T cell receptor (beta chain) is a study of T and B cells in COVID-19 patients. Study at large: Peripheral blood came from COVID-19 patients with active infection or after recovery.

Blood genomic DNA input for TRB amplification was roughly 230-550 ng. TRB rearrangements were amplified by multiplex PCR with BIOMED2 TRB-A/B primers. One entry per CDR3 protein, called by TCRdb with MiXCR from the multiplex PCR reads. The sample lists around 12,000 distinct CDR3 sequences, over 25% seen once, with roughly 13% in the top ten. Relative to its sample, this clonotype is medium-sized. Antigen: not known. Study results and caveats: Clonality of TRB repertoires was high in active COVID-19; recovery brought above-healthy diversity and richness. No sequencing was yet done of CD4+, regulatory or CD8+ subsets, or of SARS-CoV-2-responsive or tetramer+ sorted cells.

Trimming removed 6 bases from V and 0 bases from J; junction bases left unmatched: 4. The CDR3 extends over 16 amino acids. Germline V gene data show CDR1 as SGHVS and CDR2 as FNYEAQ. Sequenced material: blood. This receptor was taken from a human donor with active COVID-19. The rearrangement uses TRBV7-6 and TRBJ2-2, with 10 bases lining up with TRBD1. The chain's CDR3 is CASSGGTGANTGELFF. The CDR3 coding sequence is TGTGCCAGCAGTGGGGGGACAGGGGCGAACACCGGGGAGCTGTTTTTT.